Shown below are 29 T cell receptor beta chains from a single sample sequenced in a study of beta chain features in type 1 diabetes (dated by TCRdb to the late 2010s). Library generation was performed with the immunoSEQ multiplex PCR assay. The entire amount of isolated RNA was reverse transcribed using the High Capacity cDNA Reverse Transcription Kit, so the sequenced TCRB transcripts were expressed ones. TCRdb retrieved this table from immuneACCESS and kept in-frame rearrangements only. Not all clones are present; in checked studies, unresolved V genes account for under half, and no reason is known for the remainder. The sample table shows about 140,000 clones, and 9% to 10% are seen once. The ten largest clones add up to almost 0.65% of the sample. Sequenced input: central memory CD4+ T cells from blood. The receptors originated from a woman between 35 and 50 years old in good health.

This clone was detected only a few times. The chain combines TRBV7-8 with TRBJ1-5; D unclear. V was pared by 1 base and J by 5 bases, with 12 bases between. In germline, CDR1 is SGHVS, CDR2 FQNEAQ. This CDR3 has 15 amino acids. This CDR3 is CASSLGAASYQPQHF. The DNA for the CDR3 is TGTGCCAGCAGCTTAGGGGCAGCTTCCTATCAGCCCCAGCATTTT.

This clone was counted only a few times. The V gene is TRBV25-1, the J gene TRBJ1-1, with TRBD1 matching 7 bases. The CDR3 is 15 amino acids. V shed 6 bases and J 1 base; nucleotides not matched to a gene: 8. Germline lookup yields CDR1 MGHDK and CDR2 SYGVNS. The CDR3 reads CASSPQGRANTEAFF. As DNA, the CDR3 is TGTGCCAGCAGCCCACAGGGGCGCGCGAACACTGAAGCTTTCTTT.

This clone was seen only a few times. The CDR3 DNA sequence: TGTGCCAGCCCCAACCTACGACAGGGGGCTAACTATGGCTACACCTTC. This translates into CASPNLRQGANYGYTF. V and J are TRBV18 and TRBJ1-2; 9 bases map to TRBD1. V shed 8 bases and J 0 bases; nucleotides not matched to a gene: 10. This CDR3 has 16 residues. CDR1 and CDR2 from the germline V gene are KGHSH and LQKENI.

The CDR3 DNA reads as TGTGCCAGCTCGAGCGGGCAAAGCTCCTACAATGAGCAGTTCTTC. As protein: CASSSGQSSYNEQFF. The chain combines TRBV18 with TRBJ2-1, with D perhaps matching TRBD2 (6 bases). CDR3 size: 15 residues. Per the germline V gene, CDR1 is KGHSH and CDR2 is LQKENI. V was trimmed by 6 bases and J by 0 bases, leaving 12 bases between them. The full variable domain, with the rest looked up from reference TRBV18 and TRBJ2-1, is NAGVMQNPRHLVRRRGQEARLRCSPMKGHSHVYWYRQLPEEGLKFMVYLQKENIIDESGMPKERFSAEFPKEGPSILRIQQVVRGDSAAYFCASSSGQSSYNEQFFGPGTRLTVL.

This clone was recorded a few times. The chain has TRBV29-1 and TRBJ2-7; maybe TRBD1 (5 bases). V was pared by 7 bases and J by 5 bases, with 21 bases between. Germline lookup yields CDR1 SQVTM and CDR2 ANQGSEA. The CDR3 totals 14 residues. The CDR3 DNA reads TGCAGCGGACGGTTCGCAGGGAAAGGCCACGAGCAGTACTTC. This translates into CSGRFAGKGHEQYF.

This rearrangement joins TRBV2 to TRBJ2-5; D is perhaps TRBD2 (5 bases). CDR3 size: 13 residues. V lost 0 bases and J lost 12, with 14 bases in between. Germline V CDR1 and CDR2: SNHLY, FYNNEI. CDR3 amino acids: CASSEAAATGEYF. CDR3 sequence (DNA): TGTGCCAGCAGTGAAGCCGCCGCCACCGGGGAGTACTTC. Together with reference TRBV2 and TRBJ2-5, the CDR3 gives the full variable domain: EPEVTQTPSHQVTQMGQEVILRCVPISNHLYFYWYRQILGQKVEFLVSFYNNEISEKSEIFDDQFSVERPDGSNFTLKIRSTKLEDSAMYFCASSEAAATGEYFGPGTRLLVL.

The chain couples TRBV19 to TRBJ1-5, with 7 bases identical to TRBD1. This CDR3 region has 17 residues. The germline V gene encodes CDR1 LNHDA and CDR2 SQIVND (reference sequence). V lost 5 bases, J lost 2 bases, and 12 bases stayed unmatched. DNA for the CDR3: TGTGCCAGTAGTGGGGCGACAGGGTGGCATGGCAATCAGCCCCAGCATTTT. This gives the protein CASSGATGWHGNQPQHF.

This clone was detected a few times. The gene calls are TRBV7-2 and TRBJ2-5; no definite D call. The V and J ends lost 5 bases and 5 bases respectively, with 9 bases between them. Per the germline V gene, CDR1 is SGHTA and CDR2 is FQGNSA. CDR3 length: 12 residues. DNA of the CDR3: TGTGCCAGCAGCCCCTTTGCGGAGACCCAGTACTTC. This translates into CASSPFAETQYF.

This chain uses TRBV6-5 with TRBJ1-1, with TRBD1 matching over 10 bases. This CDR3 region has 15 residues. The V gene's germline CDR1 is MNHEY and CDR2 SVGAGI. V lost 5 bases to trimming and J lost 10 bases; unmatched junction nucleotides: 13. The CDR3 loop is CASSQSGTGVFRAFF. The CDR3 DNA sequence: TGTGCCAGCAGTCAATCCGGGACAGGGGTGTTTCGAGCTTTCTTT.

This clone was detected ten times or more. The chain uses TRBV7-2 and TRBJ1-1; tentative D call: TRBD1 (6 bases). The CDR3 is 13 amino acids. V lost 3 bases and J 5 bases, leaving 10 bases between the germline ends. Looked up from germline, CDR1 is SGHTA and CDR2 is FQGNSA. This CDR3 reads CASSLVDRTEAFF. CDR3 bases: TGTGCCAGCAGCTTGGTGGACAGAACTGAAGCTTTCTTT.

This clone was seen more than once but under ten times. The rearrangement links TRBV6-6 to TRBJ1-1, with D possibly matching TRBD1 (5 bases). This CDR3 has 13 amino acids. The V end lost 6 bases, the J end lost 5 bases, and 13 bases lay between the germline ends. The germline V gene encodes CDR1 MNHNY and CDR2 SVGAGI (reference sequence). The DNA for the CDR3 is TGTGCCAGCAGGCCCAGGGTGGGAACTGAAGCTTTCTTT. It codes for CASRPRVGTEAFF.

This clone was recorded a few times. This chain uses TRBV5-4 with TRBJ1-6; a possible D gene is TRBD1 (5 bases). V was clipped by 10 bases and J by 7 bases, with 15 bases between them. The germline V gene has CDR1 SGHNT and CDR2 YYREEE (reference sequence). The CDR3 extends over 13 amino acids. In DNA, the CDR3 is TGTGCCTCACGACAGATGCAAAATTCACCCCTCCACTTT. This gives the protein CASRQMQNSPLHF.

The chain recombines TRBV18 with TRBJ2-1, with D possibly matching TRBD1 (5 bases). V was trimmed by 11 bases and J by 6 bases, leaving 11 bases between them. This CDR3 has 11 amino acids. Germline V lookup: CDR1 KGHSH, CDR2 LQKENI. CDR3 in amino acids: CAGQGLNEQFF. Written as DNA, the CDR3 is TGTGCCGGCCAGGGCCTCAATGAGCAGTTCTTC.

This clone appeared a few times. This chain connects TRBV6-5 to TRBJ1-3; D unresolved. The CDR3 spans 15 residues. The V end lost 6 bases, the J end lost 0 bases, and 12 bases lay between the germline ends. Germline lookup yields CDR1 MNHEY and CDR2 SVGAGI. CDR3 in amino acids: CASRPRSSSGNTIYF. DNA of the CDR3: TGTGCCAGCAGACCCCGGAGCAGCTCTGGAAACACCATATATTTT.

The rearrangement uses TRBV9 and TRBJ2-3; TRBD1 is a possible D gene (5 bases). Germline V lookup: CDR1 SGDLS, CDR2 YYNGEE. V lost 2 bases, J lost 3 bases, and 25 bases lay in between. This CDR3 has 19 amino acids. CDR3 DNA sequence: TGTGCCAGCAGCGTTCCCAATCGACCTACAGGTGAAACTACAGATACGCAGTATTTT. This codes for CASSVPNRPTGETTDTQYF.

This clone turned up a few times. The chain uses TRBV6-4 and TRBJ1-6; D is unresolved. The CDR3 length is 15 residues. V was cut by 2 bases and J by 7 bases, with 12 bases left in between. From germline, CDR1 is MRHNA and CDR2 SNTAGT. The CDR3, as DNA: TGTGCCAGCAGTGACAGCCGGGGTGTGAATTCACCCCTCCACTTT. This gives the protein CASSDSRGVNSPLHF.

This clone was seen a handful of times. The chain links TRBV5-6 to TRBJ1-1, with TRBD1 as a possible D gene (5 bases). The CDR3 length is 14 residues. The V gene's germline CDR1 is SGHDT and CDR2 YYEEEE. V dropped 3 bases and J dropped 0 bases, with 9 bases sitting between them. The CDR3 sequence is CASSYGQMNTEAFF. The CDR3 coding sequence is TGTGCCAGCAGCTACGGACAAATGAACACTGAAGCTTTCTTT.

The V call is TRBV6-6, the J call TRBJ2-5; D remains unclear. In germline, CDR1 is MNHNY, CDR2 SVGAGI (reference sequence). This CDR3 spans 15 amino acids. V lost 5 bases and J lost 1, with 14 bases in between. The DNA of the CDR3 is TGTGCCAGCAGTGAGAATCAGGTCCGCCAAGAGACCCAGTACTTC. This gives the protein CASSENQVRQETQYF.

This clone was seen only a few times. The CDR3 sequence: CATSREGARYGYTF. The CDR3 DNA reads as TGTGCCACCAGCAGAGAGGGGGCGAGGTATGGCTACACCTTC. The chain combines TRBV15 with TRBJ1-2; maybe TRBD1 (6 bases). This CDR3 contains 14 residues. V shed 0 bases and J shed 5 bases, with 10 bases lying between them. The germline V gene has CDR1 LNHNV and CDR2 YYDKDF (reference sequence).

This chain connects TRBV6-5 to TRBJ1-1; D ambiguous. V lost 0 bases and J lost 2, with 7 bases in between. CDR3 length: 14 residues. Germline loops: CDR1 MNHEY, CDR2 SVGAGI. Here the CDR3 DNA reads TGTGCCAGCAGTTACTCGGGCAGAAACACTGAAGCTTTCTTT. This sequence encodes CASSYSGRNTEAFF.

The J gene is TRBJ1-1, the V gene TRBV5-1, with D possibly TRBD1 on 6 matching bases. Trimming left V 0 bases short and J 6 bases short, with 12 bases between. Germline CDR1 reads SGHRS; CDR2 reads YFSETQ. The CDR3 is 14 residues long. CDR3 protein: CASSLGAGQPEAFF. The DNA for the CDR3 is TGCGCCAGCAGCTTGGGGGCCGGACAGCCTGAAGCTTTCTTT.

This clone was detected a few times. The chain joins TRBV7-2 to TRBJ2-7; TRBD2 is a possible D gene (5 bases). CDR1 is SGHTA and CDR2 is FQGNSA in the germline V gene. The CDR3 is 14 residues long. Between the trimmed V and J ends, which lost 2 bases and 3 bases, there was a span of 11 bases. CDR3 protein: CASSLFGVGYEQYF. The CDR3 DNA reads as TGTGCCAGCAGCTTATTCGGGGTTGGCTACGAGCAGTACTTC. The whole variable domain, filled in from reference TRBV7-2 and TRBJ2-7, reads GAGVSQSPSNKVTEKGKDVELRCDPISGHTALYWYRQSLGQGLEFLIYFQGNSAPDKSGLPSDRFSAERTGGSVSTLTIQRTQQEDSAVYLCASSLFGVGYEQYFGPGTRLTVT.

The chain is built from TRBV5-1 and TRBJ1-1, with D uncertain. The CDR3 contains 17 residues. With 0 bases removed from V and 4 bases from J, the gap between germline ends came to 19 bases. Germline CDR1 is SGHRS and CDR2 is YFSETQ. This CDR3 is CASSLDKVAAPSTEAFF. The CDR3 region has the DNA TGCGCCAGCAGCTTGGATAAAGTGGCGGCGCCGAGCACTGAAGCTTTCTTT.

In its sample, this clone was seen a few times. J is TRBJ2-1 and V is TRBV19; D possibly corresponds to TRBD2 (6 bases). Trimming cost V 10 bases and J 7 bases, with 14 bases left between them. The CDR3 has 12 amino acids. Germline loops: CDR1 LNHDA, CDR2 SQIVND (reference sequence). Written as DNA, the CDR3 is TGTGCCACCCGGCCCGGGGGTAATGAGCAGTTCTTC. Its protein is CATRPGGNEQFF.

The chain has TRBV2 and TRBJ1-1; D possibly corresponds to TRBD1 (5 bases). V lost 7 bases to trimming and J lost 2 bases, with 11 bases between them. The CDR3 sequence is 13 residues long. Germline V CDR1 and CDR2: SNHLY, FYNNEI. The CDR3 sequence: CASKGDFNTEAFF. The CDR3 coding sequence is TGTGCCAGCAAAGGGGACTTTAACACTGAAGCTTTCTTT.

This clone was counted only a few times. V gene TRBV4-1 combines with J gene TRBJ2-1, with D perhaps TRBD2 (5 bases). There are 13 residues in the CDR3. CDR1 and CDR2 (germline): MGHRA, YSYEKL. V lost 1 base, J lost 7 bases, and 8 bases lay in between. The CDR3 coding sequence is TGCGCCAGCAGCCAAGGGCCGGGGAATGAGCAGTTCTTC. Translation gives CASSQGPGNEQFF.

V gene TRBV11-2 combines with J gene TRBJ2-5, with 10 bases identical to TRBD2. This CDR3 spans 16 amino acids. Trimming cost V 5 bases and J 9 bases; bases outside gene matches: 15. The germline V gene encodes CDR1 SGHAT and CDR2 FQNNGV. The CDR3 spells CASSPPGLAGEGAQYF. CDR3 coding DNA: TGTGCCAGCAGCCCCCCCGGGCTAGCGGGGGAGGGGGCCCAGTACTTC. The full variable domain, with the rest looked up from reference TRBV11-2 and TRBJ2-5, is EAGVAQSPRYKIIEKRQSVAFWCNPISGHATLYWYQQILGQGPKLLIQFQNNGVVDDSQLPKDRFSAERLKGVDSTLKIQPAKLEDSAVYLCASSPPGLAGEGAQYFGPGTRLLVL.

This clone occurred a few times. The chain is built from TRBV5-1 and TRBJ2-1; TRBD1 agrees at 10 bases. Germline V gives CDR1 SGHRS, CDR2 YFSETQ. Trimming at V came to 4 bases and at J to 6 bases, leaving 4 bases not matched to a gene. The CDR3 is made up of 14 amino acids. CDR3 DNA sequence: TGCGCCAGCAGCGTGGACAGGGGGGGCAATGAGCAGTTCTTC. It is translated as CASSVDRGGNEQFF.

The chain carries TRBV5-1 and TRBJ2-3; 8 nucleotides align to TRBD1. The CDR3 is 14 residues long. The ends lost 4 bases at V and 5 bases at J; junction bases unmatched: 6. Germline CDR1 is SGHRS and CDR2 is YFSETQ. The CDR3 DNA sequence: TGCGCCAGCAGCCCGGGACAGGCGATAGATACGCAGTATTTT. Protein: CASSPGQAIDTQYF.